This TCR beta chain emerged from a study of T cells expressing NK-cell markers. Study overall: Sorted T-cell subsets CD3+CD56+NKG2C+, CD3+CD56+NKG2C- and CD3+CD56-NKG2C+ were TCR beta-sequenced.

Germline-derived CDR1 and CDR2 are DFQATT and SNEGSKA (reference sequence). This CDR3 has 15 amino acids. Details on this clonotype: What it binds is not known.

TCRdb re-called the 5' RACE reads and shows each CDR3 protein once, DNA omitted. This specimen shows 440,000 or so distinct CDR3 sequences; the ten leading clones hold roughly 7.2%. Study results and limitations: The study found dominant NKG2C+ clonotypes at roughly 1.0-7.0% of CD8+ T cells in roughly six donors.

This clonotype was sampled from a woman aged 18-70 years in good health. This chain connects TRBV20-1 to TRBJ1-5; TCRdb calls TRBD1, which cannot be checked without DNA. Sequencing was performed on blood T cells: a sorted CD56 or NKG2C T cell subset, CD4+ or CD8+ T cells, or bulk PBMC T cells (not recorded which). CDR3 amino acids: CSATRGTGVSQPQHF.